This T cell receptor beta chain was observed in a study of control samples from healthy donors and cancer patients. The CDR3 length is 13 residues. Between the trimmed V and J ends, which lost 6 bases and 3 bases, there was a span of 12 bases. The V gene's germline CDR1 is MNHEY and CDR2 SVGAGI. Produced via immunoSEQ multiplex PCR; TCRdb's table is partial and in-frame only. The sample consists of tens of thousands of clones, more than 70% of them appearing once. This rearrangement joins TRBV6-5 to TRBJ2-7; D is perhaps TRBD1 or TRBD2 (5 bases each). This TCR was recovered from a woman aged 45-59 years in good health. Sample: blood. DNA for the CDR3: TGTGCCAGCAGCAAGGGACCCAACTACGAGCAGTACTTC. Translating it yields CASSKGPNYEQYF.